This T cell receptor beta chain is from a study of blood T cell repertoires in COVID-19. Background on the study: In each case, the material was cDNA or gDNA derived from T cells, B-cell-depleted T cells, or PBMCs.

Allocation to cohorts depended on clinical history reported by the participants. Germline V gene data show CDR1 as LNHNV and CDR2 as YYDKDF (reference sequence). The CDR3 has 13 residues. The ends were cut back, 0 bases at V and 8 bases at J, with 10 bases in the middle. Produced via immunoSEQ multiplex PCR; TCRdb's table is partial and in-frame only. The repertoire holds just over 300,000 clones, with roughly 86% as singletons. Sequenced sample: PBMCs or T cells enriched from blood (not recorded which). The genes are TRBV15 and TRBJ1-2; a possible D gene is TRBD1 (6 bases). This TCR came from a young woman who had recovered from COVID-19. The CDR3 protein is CATSRDPGHGYTF. In nucleotides, the CDR3 is TGTGCCACCAGCAGAGATCCGGGACACGGCTACACCTTC.